This T cell receptor beta chain was profiled in a study of CD8 T cells in Susac syndrome. Sequencing targeted TCR beta in T cells from blood (CD8+ and CD4+). In contrast to the negatively isolated CD8+ and CD4+ T cells, TEMRA cells were FACS-enriched. Random hexamers were used to reverse transcribe the RNA input (0.5 to 1 ug). It was immunoSEQ multiplex PCR that amplified TCR beta CDR3 across 54 Vbeta and 13 Jbeta. Each CDR3 protein gets one entry after TCRdb re-called the immunoSEQ multiplex PCR reads with MiXCR. Of about 160,000 distinct CDR3 sequences in the sample, approximately 93% were seen once. The germline V gene has CDR1 KGHDR and CDR2 SFDVKD. The CDR3 is made up of 13 amino acids. Losses at the gene ends were 6 bases for V and 5 bases for J; bases not matched to a gene: 5. Findings of the study overall: It was acknowledged in the study that its TCR sequencing and HLA analysis involved a relatively small number of individuals.

To note about this clonotype: Antigen specificity is unknown.

Sequencing was done on a sample of CD4+ T cells from PBMCs. The chain couples TRBV24-1 to TRBJ1-1; 7 nucleotides line up with TRBD1. This clonotype was obtained from a human donor with multiple sclerosis. Here the CDR3 reads CATSQEQGTEAFF. The CDR3 coding sequence is TGTGCCACCAGTCAAGAACAGGGGACTGAAGCTTTCTTT.